This T cell receptor (beta chain) was sequenced during a study of shared clonotypes between healthy human individuals. Study information: Three CD4 naive, three CD4 memory, two CD8 naive and one CD8 memory plate were used per donor.

Sequenced by immunoSEQ multiplex PCR; TCRdb stores in-frame clones only, minus some. The data hold approximately 1,500,000 clones, with under 99% observed a single time. There are 16 residues in the CDR3. The V gene's germline CDR1 is SEHNR and CDR2 FQNEAQ (reference sequence). J gave up 4 bases and V 5 bases, and 8 bases lay outside the gene matches. Sample: naive CD4+ T cells sorted from blood. Subset defined: CD45RA+ positively selected. This rearrangement joins TRBV7-9 to TRBJ2-2; 9 bases match TRBD2. The source is a man aged 30 to 45 in good health. CDR3: CASSMGTSQSTGELFF. The CDR3 coding sequence is TGTGCCAGCAGCATGGGGACTAGCCAGAGCACCGGGGAGCTGTTTTTT.